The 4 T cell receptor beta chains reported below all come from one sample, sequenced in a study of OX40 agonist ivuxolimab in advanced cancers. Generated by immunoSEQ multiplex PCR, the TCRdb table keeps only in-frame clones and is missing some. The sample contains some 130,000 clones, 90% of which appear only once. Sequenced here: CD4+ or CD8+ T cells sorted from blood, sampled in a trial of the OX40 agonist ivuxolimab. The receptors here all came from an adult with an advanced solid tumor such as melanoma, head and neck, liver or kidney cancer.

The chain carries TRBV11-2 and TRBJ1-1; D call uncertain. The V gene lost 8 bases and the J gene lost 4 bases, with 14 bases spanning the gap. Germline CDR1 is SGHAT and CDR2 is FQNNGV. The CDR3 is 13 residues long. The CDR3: CASDPGSRTEAFF. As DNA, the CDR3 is TGTGCCAGCGACCCCGGGAGCCGCACTGAAGCTTTCTTT.

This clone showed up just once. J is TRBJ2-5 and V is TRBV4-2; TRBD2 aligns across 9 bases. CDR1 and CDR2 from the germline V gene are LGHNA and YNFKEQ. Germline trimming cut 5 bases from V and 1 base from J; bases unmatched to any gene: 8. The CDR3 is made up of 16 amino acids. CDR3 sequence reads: CASSAEGREGQETQYF. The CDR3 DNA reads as TGTGCCAGCAGCGCCGAGGGGCGGGAGGGCCAAGAGACCCAGTACTTC.

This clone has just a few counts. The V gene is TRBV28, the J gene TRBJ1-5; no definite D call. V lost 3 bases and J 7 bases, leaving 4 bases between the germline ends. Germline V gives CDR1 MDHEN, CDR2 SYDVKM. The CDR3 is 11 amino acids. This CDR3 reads CASSFGQPQHF. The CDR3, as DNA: TGTGCCAGCAGTTTCGGGCAGCCCCAGCATTTT.

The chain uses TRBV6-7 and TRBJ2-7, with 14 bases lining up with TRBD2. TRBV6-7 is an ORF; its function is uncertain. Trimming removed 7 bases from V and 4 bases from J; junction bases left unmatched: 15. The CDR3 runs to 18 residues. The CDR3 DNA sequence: TGTGCCAGCATTTTAGCCGGGACTAGCGGGAGCGACCCGTACGAGCAGTACTTC. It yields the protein CASILAGTSGSDPYEQYF.